Shown below are 13 T cell receptor beta chains from a single sample sequenced in a study of shared clonotypes between healthy human individuals. Some clones are missing from TCRdb's copy, which holds only in-frame ones; the method was immunoSEQ multiplex PCR. The repertoire has around 500,000 clones, 79% of them found once; the top ten carry about 12%. The source material was PBMCs. Receptor source: a woman aged 40-49 years in good health. Some clones in this sample may be carry-over from other donors' samples.

This clone was recorded a few times. Distinct nucleotide sequences in the sample also encode this CDR3. This sequence joins TRBV5-6 and TRBJ2-6; D gene unclear. CDR3 length equals 15 residues. The germline V gene has CDR1 SGHDT and CDR2 YYEEEE. Trimming removed 0 bases from V and 4 bases from J, with 8 bases in between. CDR3 nucleotide sequence: TGTGCCAGCAGCTTGGGGGTATCCGGGGCCAACGTCCTGACTTTC. Its protein is CASSLGVSGANVLTF.

In its sample, this clone was seen a few times. The J gene is TRBJ1-3, the V gene TRBV7-2; D is uncertain. The CDR3 loop spans 16 amino acids. The germline CDR1 and CDR2 sequences are SGHTA and FQGNSA. Deletions cut 0 bases from V and 0 bases from J, with 9 bases between. The CDR3 sequence: CASSLAALPSGNTIYF. In DNA form, the CDR3 reads TGTGCCAGCAGCTTAGCCGCCTTGCCCTCTGGAAACACCATATATTTT.

The chain is built from TRBV11-2 and TRBJ1-1; D is possibly TRBD1 (5 bases). V lost 5 bases and J lost 4, with 17 bases in between. CDR1 is SGHAT and CDR2 is FQNNGV in the germline V gene. This CDR3 is 15 amino acids long. The CDR3 DNA is TGTGCCAGCAGCCCCTTAAGGTCAGGGCTCACTGAAGCTTTCTTT. Encoded protein: CASSPLRSGLTEAFF. Using reference TRBV11-2 and TRBJ1-1 for the parts outside the CDR3, the full variable domain is EAGVAQSPRYKIIEKRQSVAFWCNPISGHATLYWYQQILGQGPKLLIQFQNNGVVDDSQLPKDRFSAERLKGVDSTLKIQPAKLEDSAVYLCASSPLRSGLTEAFFGQGTRLTVV.

The rearrangement uses TRBV30 and TRBJ2-7; TRBD2 aligns across 8 bases. CDR1 and CDR2 (germline): GTSNPN, SVGIG (reference sequence). J lost 2 bases, V lost 4 bases, and 7 bases had no gene match. The CDR3 contains 14 residues. CDR3 amino acids: CAWTPGGNPYEQYF. For the CDR3, the DNA is TGTGCCTGGACTCCGGGAGGGAACCCCTACGAGCAGTACTTC.

The chain has TRBV18 and TRBJ2-7, with 7 bases lining up with TRBD1. The CDR3 spans 15 residues. Germline-derived CDR1 and CDR2 are KGHSH and LQKENI. Germline trimming cut 0 bases from V and 2 bases from J; bases unmatched to any gene: 4. The CDR3 region has the DNA TGTGCCAGCTCACCACCGGACAGGTTTACCTACGAGCAGTACTTC. This translates into CASSPPDRFTYEQYF.

V gene TRBV19 combines with J gene TRBJ2-7; D is perhaps TRBD2 (5 bases). This CDR3 is 14 amino acids long. Per the germline V gene, CDR1 is LNHDA and CDR2 is SQIVND (reference sequence). V was shortened by 4 bases and J by 0 bases, with 10 bases between the two germline ends. CDR3 region: CASSTSTSSYEQYF. The CDR3 bases are TGTGCCAGTAGTACCAGTACTAGCTCCTACGAGCAGTACTTC.

This chain joins TRBV6-5 and TRBJ1-4; D might be TRBD1 (5 bases). V was cut by 5 bases and J by 0 bases, with 10 bases left in between. Germline values: CDR1 MNHEY, CDR2 SVGAGI. CDR3 length equals 15 residues. CDR3 nucleotides: TGTGCCAGCAGTGCCGCGGGGGCAACTAATGAAAAACTGTTTTTT. Its translation is CASSAAGATNEKLFF.

The genes are TRBV18 and TRBJ2-2, with TRBD1 matching over 7 bases. V trimming: 3 bases; J trimming: 0 bases; junction bases outside the gene matches: 4. The CDR3 has 16 amino acids. From germline, CDR1 is KGHSH and CDR2 LQKENI. The CDR3 is CASSPSQGANTGELFF. CDR3 DNA: TGTGCCAGCTCACCCTCCCAGGGGGCGAACACCGGGGAGCTGTTTTTT. Supplemented by reference TRBV18 and TRBJ2-2, the full variable domain reads NAGVMQNPRHLVRRRGQEARLRCSPMKGHSHVYWYRQLPEEGLKFMVYLQKENIIDESGMPKERFSAEFPKEGPSILRIQQVVRGDSAAYFCASSPSQGANTGELFFGEGSRLTVL.

CDR3 in DNA: TGTGCCAGCAGCGTAGACCACAGGGGGGCAGAGACCCAGTACTTC. This gives the protein CASSVDHRGAETQYF. This sequence joins TRBV9 and TRBJ2-5, with 8 bases identical to TRBD1. The CDR3 spans 15 residues. The germline gives CDR1 SGDLS, CDR2 YYNGEE. With 0 bases clipped from V and 4 bases from J, the junction kept 5 bases outside the gene matches.

This chain connects TRBV6-1 to TRBJ2-5, with 8 bases identical to TRBD1. The CDR3 extends over 15 amino acids. The junction had 10 bases not matched to a gene; V was cut back by 5 bases and J by 5 bases. Per germline, CDR1 MNHNS and CDR2 SASEGT. The CDR3 sequence is CASSSDRGRWETQYF. The CDR3 nucleotides are TGTGCCAGCAGTTCCGACAGGGGTCGATGGGAGACCCAGTACTTC.

This chain joins TRBV6-5 and TRBJ2-7; 11 bases map to TRBD1. V was clipped by 2 bases and J by 4 bases; unmatched bases: 4. The germline CDR1 and CDR2 sequences are MNHEY and SVGAGI. CDR3 size: 15 residues. The CDR3 loop is CASSYGQGAAYEQYF. The CDR3 DNA follows: TGTGCCAGCAGTTACGGACAGGGGGCCGCTTACGAGCAGTACTTC.

In this sample, this clone turned up many times. The CDR3 DNA reads TGTGCCAGCAGCTTAAGAGGTCGGCTAGCGGGGAACACCGGGGAGCTGTTTTTT. Translating gives CASSLRGRLAGNTGELFF. This sequence joins TRBV7-3 and TRBJ2-2, with 8 bases fitting TRBD2. The J segment lost 1 base and the V segment lost 1 base, leaving 8 bases of the junction unmatched. This CDR3 is built from 18 residues. The V gene's germline CDR1 is SGHTA and CDR2 FQGTGA.

This clone appeared many times. J is TRBJ2-7 and V is TRBV18; D remains unclear. This CDR3 comprises 14 residues. V lost 4 bases and J lost 1, with 11 bases in between. CDR1 KGHSH and CDR2 LQKENI come from the germline V gene. The CDR3 sequence: CASSQEDGSYEQYF. The CDR3 coding sequence is TGTGCCAGCTCACAGGAAGACGGATCCTACGAGCAGTACTTC.